This TCR beta chain was documented in a study of cytomegalovirus exposure and HLA in healthy donors listed by TCRdb under 2017. General notes on the study: In an earlier analysis of around 540 of the donors, 250 to 300 Gb of sequence data and 100 million or so unique TCR beta sequences from roughly 200 million T cells were reported. The study profiled the T cell repertoires of 666 subjects by immunosequencing and related them to cytomegalovirus serostatus. Typing coverage varied by locus: roughly 629-630 donors for A, B, C, DRB1 and DQB1; roughly 520 for DQA1; 600 to 610 for DPA1; approximately 490 for DPB1. The study was designed to test whether signatures of past pathogen exposure could be identified by cataloging public T cell receptors. A later genetic analysis used genome-wide SNP genotypes for about 65% of the roughly 700 donors, treating that subset as a discovery cohort. Of the roughly 400 genotyped donors, 81% were placed in the genetic ancestry cluster associated with self-reported Caucasian donors. Donor age, sex, ethnicity and CMV serostatus were compiled together with the repertoire data. A later analysis re-examined previously published TCR beta repertoires from about 700 donors and added high-resolution HLA genotyping to investigate patterns of TCR occurrence. An earlier analysis of fewer than 750 of the donors used high-throughput TCR beta sequencing to judge whether each TCR beta V gene segment behaved as functional or pseudogenic. HLA typing covered class I and class II loci at four-digit resolution. About 310 gigabases of sequencing data and tens of millions of unique TCR sequences were included in an early release covering about 620 HLA-typed donors. Every repertoire in the discovery cohort had been generated on one and the same sequencing platform. High-throughput TCR immunosequencing, statistical association of individual TCRs with disease status, and machine learning were combined to predict cytomegalovirus infection status. Among 300 to 500 genotyped donors of the cohort, an average of approximately 220,000 unique TCR beta nucleotide sequences was sequenced per donor, of which about 19% were non-productive. In addition to the first cohort of roughly 670 subjects, a separate validation cohort of approximately 130 different subjects was used. In the later analysis, no new phenotypic data were used to find candidate immune exposures; instead, reliance was placed on TCR beta sequences and their occurrence across donors. Five DR-DQ haplotypes were treated as single units for association and clustering because of strong linkage in the cohort. General conclusions and limits of the study: Across donors, most TCR sequences were observed very rarely, whereas some public TCRs were present in many individuals. Most CMV-associated TCR beta chains appeared to be HLA-restricted in a later analysis, and the HLA associations seemed to be driven largely by CMV exposure. At a false discovery rate of 0.05, a later analysis linked some 17,000 TCR beta sequences to specific HLA alleles. In this cohort, only TCR beta chains were sequenced, and detectable features were limited by the absence of alpha or paired-chain data. A further reported finding was that TCR beta sequences accurately predicted the HLA-A and HLA-B alleles for most subjects in the first cohort. According to the authors, the approach could potentially be generalized to other disease states and immunological phenotypes. A few of the identified cytomegalovirus-associated TCR beta chains were confirmed in vitro to be specific for cytomegalovirus antigens. Broadly in line with IMGT annotations, most TCR beta V segments showed up in productive rearrangements about 87% or about 30% of the time in an earlier analysis of 587 of the donors. HLA typing was unavailable for some donors at each locus, so association tests used only the typed subset. According to a later genetic analysis, donors in an Asian-associated ancestry cluster had fewer N-insertions in productive TCRs than the roughly 700-donor mean. In a later analysis, HLA-associated TCR beta chains were found to be more clonally expanded and to have lower generation probabilities than equally common non-associated chains. Correlated functional status among segregating V segments might be attributable to linkage disequilibrium, but an unknown experimental factor could not be ruled out. The only immune exposure information available for the cohort was CMV serostatus. Cytomegalovirus status was reported to be diagnosed by the classifier with high specificity and sensitivity in both the original and validation cohorts. Because the 87-base-pair reads could not distinguish some IMGT-functional V segments, including TRBV6-2 and TRBV6-3, those segments were excluded. The sequencing pipeline was judged likely to have produced a cluster of highly shared sequence variants as a technical artifact. The earlier analysis of 450 to 700 of the donors excluded roughly 17 rarely observed V segments, including chromosome 9 orphons, because counts were too low. According to a later analysis, TCR association rates differed among HLA loci, with DRB1 alleles showing the most associated TCRs and HLA-C alleles showing the fewest. A later analysis reported that several top co-occurrence clusters appeared linked to parvovirus B19, influenza, CMV and Epstein-Barr virus. An association between a missense DCLRE1C variant and V-gene and J-gene trimming of TCR beta chains was found in a later genetic analysis and replicated in an independent cohort. When HLA alleles, especially DR and DQ, strongly co-occurred, TCR associations were difficult to assign to individual alleles. The presence/absence analyses assumed that sequencing depth was roughly uniform across donors, and that assumption may not be true. A total of roughly 160 TCR beta chains were listed by the study as associated with cytomegalovirus.

A word on this clone: There is no known antigen for this receptor. No qualities accompany the bases; no much larger clone lies one base away.

Including cysteine and phenylalanine, the CDR3 has 14 amino acids. CDR3 DNA is the only sequence kept; it has 42 bases, read in frame from the first base. The trim is 6 bases for V and 3 bases for J, with a gap of 12 bases between the germline ends. CDR1 is given as MNHNS and CDR2 as SASEGT, both from the germline V gene. Receptor libraries were prepared by the immunoSEQ multiplex PCR assay. For the multiplex PCR, a mixture combining 60 forward primers for TCR Vbeta segments and 13 reverse primers for TCR Jbeta segments was used. The CDR3 region of rearranged TCR beta genes was amplified from genomic DNA with a multiplex PCR assay. Amplified TCR beta libraries were sequenced as 87-base-pair reads on the Illumina HiSeq System. The original methods were these. A later analysis tallied around 82 million unique TCR beta chains across the 666 repertoires, and approximately 11 million of those chains were shared by two or more donors. To remove PCR and sequencing errors, raw reads were error-corrected and collapsed into unique sequences using a nearest-neighbor algorithm that merged closely related sequences. To assign V, D and J gene segments, CDR3 sequences were aligned to IMGT reference sequences. For a sequence to be retained, a match of at least six nucleotides was required to both a V gene segment and a J gene segment. A rearrangement was called productive if the CDR3 had no stop codons and remained in frame with V and J, and every other rearrangement was called non-productive. CDR3 was defined according to IMGT convention as the region running from the second conserved V-encoded cysteine to the conserved J-encoded phenylalanine. In an earlier analysis of 550 to 650 of the donors, sequences lacking an unambiguous match to a single V gene segment were excluded. An earlier analysis of around 600 of the donors classified V segments as functional when productive rearrangements were above 56.7% and as segregating when the standard deviation between donors was above 5%. To diagnose cytomegalovirus status from the catalog of TCR beta chain sequences, a statistical classification framework was built. In a later analysis, TCR nucleotide sequences were compared against IMGT/GENE-DB human TR gene sequences so that V and J genes could be assigned. A later analysis assigned CDR3 sequences and most-parsimonious VDJ recombination scenarios with the TCRdist pipeline. In a later analysis, each TCR beta chain was defined by its CDR3 amino acid sequence together with its V-gene family, and reads lacking a unique V-gene family were excluded. In a later analysis, 500 to 650 highly shared, low-generation-probability nucleotide sequences were removed to address suspected cross-contamination and a sequencing artifact. A later analysis calculated a clonal expansion index for each public chain from normalized within-repertoire ranks of inferred template counts. A later analysis computed generation probabilities with a VDJ recombination model fitted to out-of-frame rearrangements, and checked the results against IGoR. A later analysis scored TCR-TCR, TCR-HLA and TCR-CMV co-occurrence with hypergeometric tests, applying a repertoire-size bias correction to TCR pairs. To estimate false discovery rates, a later analysis permuted the HLA or CMV assignments 20 times. A later analysis grouped co-occurring TCRs with DBSCAN, adding TCRdist sequence similarity when clustering within HLA-allele-positive subsets. For co-occurrence clustering, repertoires with fewer than 30,000 or more than 120,000 public chains were excluded, along with five or six repertoires with anomalous nucleotide sharing. The immuneACCESS repertoire file appears here via TCRdb, limited to in-frame rearrangements. These files lack a portion of the clones; in checked studies, under half of the deficit traces to unresolved V genes, and the cause of the others is not known. That table furnishes V, J and clone size, whereas the DNA furnished D and trimming. This sample is represented by about 140,000 clones; 76% of them were singletons. About 2% of the sample belongs to the ten largest clones.

The cohort comprised around 690 healthy bone marrow donors. Cohort members were all nominally healthy when sampled, although unrecorded immune exposures were likely present. The donor was CMV seronegative and belonged to the group of over 350 seronegative cohort members. Each donor provided a peripheral blood sample, and peripheral blood mononuclear cells were used for TCR beta sequencing. The Qiagen DNeasy Blood Extraction Kit was used to extract genomic DNA from the blood cell samples. Sequenced sample: PBMCs. The receptor chain draws on TRBV6-1 and TRBJ1-3, and TRBD1 may be the D gene, going by 6 matching bases. This sequence originates from a man in his forties or fifties in good health and CMV-seronegative. The CDR3: CASRKGGNGNTIYF. In nucleotide form, the sequence is TGTGCCAGCAGAAAGGGGGGGAATGGAAACACCATATATTTT.